The T cell receptor (beta chain) under discussion was sequenced for a study of cytomegalovirus exposure and HLA in healthy donors (dated by TCRdb to 2015 to 2018). At the level of the whole study: In an earlier analysis of some 550 of the donors, 276 Gb of sequence data and 100 million or so unique TCR beta sequences from about 190 million T cells were reported. Roughly 300 gigabases of sequencing data and approximately 92 million unique TCR sequences made up an early release that covered 500 to 650 HLA-typed donors. Among the roughly 390 genotyped donors, about 85% belonged to the genetic ancestry cluster associated with self-reported Caucasian donors. The study aimed to test whether cataloging public T cell receptors could reveal signatures of past pathogen exposure. The T cell repertoires of around 730 subjects were profiled by immunosequencing and related to cytomegalovirus serostatus. Besides the first cohort of roughly 700 subjects, a separate validation cohort made up of 120 different subjects was used. The study combined high-throughput TCR immunosequencing, statistical association of individual TCRs with disease status, and machine learning to predict cytomegalovirus infection status. In a later analysis, previously published TCR beta repertoires from hundreds of donors were re-analyzed and high-resolution HLA genotyping was added so that TCR occurrence patterns could be studied. The later analysis used no new phenotypic data to find candidate immune exposures, relying instead on TCR beta sequences and their occurrence across donors. An earlier analysis of 587 of the donors applied high-throughput TCR beta sequencing to assess whether each TCR beta V gene segment acted as functional or pseudogenic. Donor age, sex, ethnicity and CMV serostatus were collected together with the repertoire data. A later genetic analysis took genome-wide SNP genotypes for 398 of the 666 donors and used that subset as a discovery cohort. All discovery cohort repertoires had been generated using a single sequencing platform. Both class I and class II loci were covered by HLA typing, at four-digit resolution. The number of typed donors differed by locus: about 620-640 for A, B, C, DRB1 and DQB1; 522 for DQA1; around 610 for DPA1; and around 470 for DPB1. Roughly five DR-DQ haplotypes were handled as single units for association and clustering, since linkage in the cohort was strong. Among over 350 genotyped donors of the cohort, an average of around 240,000 unique TCR beta nucleotide sequences were sequenced per donor, about a sixth of them non-productive. General findings and caveats noted by the study authors: Cytomegalovirus status was reported to be diagnosed by the classifier with high specificity and sensitivity in both the original and validation cohorts. Because counts were too low, about 18 rarely observed V segments, including chromosome 9 orphons, were excluded from the earlier analysis of under 650 of the donors. A further reported finding was that TCR beta sequences accurately predicted the HLA-A and HLA-B alleles for most subjects in the first cohort. This cohort had only TCR beta chains sequenced, and the lack of alpha or paired-chain data limited which features could be detected. In a later analysis, HLA-associated TCR beta chains were found to be more clonally expanded and to have lower generation probabilities than equally common non-associated chains. When HLA alleles, especially DR and DQ, strongly co-occurred, TCR associations were difficult to assign to individual alleles. The study listed 164 TCR beta chains as associated with cytomegalovirus. Several of the top co-occurrence clusters appeared to be linked to parvovirus B19, influenza, CMV and Epstein-Barr virus, according to a later analysis. According to a later genetic analysis, donors in an Asian-associated ancestry cluster had fewer N-insertions in productive TCRs than the approximately 670-donor mean. Most CMV-associated TCR beta chains appeared to be HLA-restricted in a later analysis, and the HLA associations seemed to be driven largely by CMV exposure. V-gene and J-gene trimming of TCR beta chains was associated with a missense DCLRE1C variant in a later genetic analysis, and the association was replicated in an independent cohort. Sequencing depth was assumed to be roughly uniform across donors in the presence/absence analyses, though that assumption may not hold. A cluster of highly shared sequence variants was judged likely to be a technical artifact of the sequencing pipeline. A later analysis associated approximately 17,000 TCR beta sequences with specific HLA alleles at a false discovery rate of 0.05. The 87-base-pair reads could not distinguish some IMGT-functional V segments, including TRBV6-2 and TRBV6-3, so those segments were excluded. CMV serostatus was the only immune exposure information available for the cohort. Because HLA typing was unavailable for some donors at each locus, only the typed subset was used in association tests. In a later analysis, the rate of TCR association differed among HLA loci, with DRB1 alleles having the most associated TCRs and HLA-C alleles having the fewest. The authors suggested that the approach could potentially be extended to other disease states and immunological phenotypes. Most TCR sequences were seen in very few donors, while some public TCRs were found in many individuals. An earlier analysis of around 540 of the donors showed that most TCR beta V segments appeared in productive rearrangements either about 87% or about 30% of the time, which broadly matched IMGT annotations. Correlated functional status among segregating V segments might reflect linkage disequilibrium, but an unknown experimental factor could not be ruled out. In vitro tests confirmed that a few of the cytomegalovirus-associated TCR beta chains recognize cytomegalovirus antigens.

The CDR3, cysteine through phenylalanine, is 15 amino acids long. The only DNA kept is the CDR3, 45 bases in frame from the first base. The CDR1 and CDR2 encoded by the germline V gene are MGHDK and SYGVNS. Trimming at the junction amounts to 6 bases on V and 3 bases on J, and the germline ends lie 14 bases apart. The cohort consisted of fewer than 700 healthy bone marrow donors. At the time of sampling, every cohort member was nominally healthy, though immune exposures that went unrecorded were likely present. The donor tested CMV seronegative and was one of the 352 seronegative cohort members. A peripheral blood sample was collected from each donor, and TCR beta sequencing was performed on peripheral blood mononuclear cells. The Qiagen DNeasy Blood Extraction Kit was used to extract genomic DNA from the blood cell samples. Library creation used the immunoSEQ multiplex PCR assay. The multiplex PCR relied on a mix of 60 forward primers for TCR Vbeta segments and 13 reverse primers for TCR Jbeta segments. The CDR3 region of rearranged TCR beta genes was amplified from genomic DNA with a multiplex PCR assay. The amplified TCR beta libraries were sequenced on the Illumina HiSeq System as 87-base-pair reads. The source study handled its data this way. Across the 700 or so repertoires, a later analysis counted roughly 84 million unique TCR beta chains, roughly 11 million of which were shared by at least two donors. A nearest-neighbor algorithm error-corrected the raw reads and collapsed the reads into unique sequences, merging closely related sequences to remove PCR and sequencing errors. CDR3 sequences were aligned to IMGT reference sequences to assign V, D and J gene segments. For a sequence to be retained, a match of at least six nucleotides was required to both a V gene segment and a J gene segment. A rearrangement was called productive if the CDR3 had no stop codons and remained in frame with V and J, and every other rearrangement was called non-productive. CDR3 was defined according to IMGT convention as the region running from the second conserved V-encoded cysteine to the conserved J-encoded phenylalanine. The earlier analysis of some 550 of the donors excluded any sequence lacking an unambiguous match to a single V gene segment. In an earlier analysis of approximately 560 of the donors, a V segment was called functional when productive rearrangements were above 56.7%, and segregating when the standard deviation between donors exceeded 5%. A statistical classification framework was developed to diagnose cytomegalovirus status using the catalog of TCR beta chain sequences. V and J gene assignment, in a later analysis, came from comparing TCR nucleotide sequences with IMGT/GENE-DB human TR gene sequences. A later analysis assigned CDR3 sequences and most-parsimonious VDJ recombination scenarios with the TCRdist pipeline. In a later analysis, every TCR beta chain was defined by the combination of its CDR3 amino acid sequence and its V-gene family, and reads without a unique V-gene family were dropped. In a later analysis, 550 to 650 highly shared, low-generation-probability nucleotide sequences were removed to address suspected cross-contamination and a sequencing artifact. In a later analysis, a clonal expansion index was calculated for each public chain from normalized within-repertoire ranks of inferred template counts. In a later analysis, generation probabilities were computed with a VDJ recombination model fitted to out-of-frame rearrangements, and the resulting probabilities were checked against IGoR. In a later analysis, TCR-TCR, TCR-HLA and TCR-CMV co-occurrence was scored with hypergeometric tests, and a repertoire-size bias correction was applied to TCR pairs. To estimate false discovery rates, a later analysis permuted the HLA or CMV assignments 20 times. In a later analysis, co-occurring TCRs were grouped with DBSCAN, and TCRdist sequence similarity was added when clustering was performed within HLA-allele-positive subsets. Repertoires with fewer than 30,000 or more than 120,000 public chains were left out of co-occurrence clustering, as were five repertoires with anomalous nucleotide sharing. In TCRdb, the immuneACCESS table is reduced to in-frame sequences with V and J assigned. These tables do not hold every clone; where another copy was compared, an unresolved V gene accounts for under half, and the others remain unexplained. D and trimming come from the DNA, and the V and J calls and clone size come from that table. This sample is represented by approximately 100,000 clones; about 70% of them were singletons. 1.9% of the sample is in the top ten clones.

This clone was recorded a few times. The antigen it binds to is not known. No per-base quality is available; no much larger clone lies one base away. The sequenced sample consisted of PBMCs. The sequence is built from TRBV25-1 and TRBJ2-2, with TRBD1 perhaps the D gene, on 6 matching bases. This clonotype originated in a woman in her thirties or forties in good health and CMV-seronegative. The DNA sequence is given as TGTGCCAGCAGAGCCCCCCAGGGGTACACCGGGGAGCTGTTTTTT. It translates to CASRAPQGYTGELFF.